This entry concerns a single T cell receptor beta chain. Germline lookup yields CDR1 LNHDA and CDR2 SQIVND (reference sequence). V was clipped by 4 bases and J by 4 bases; unmatched bases: 3. This CDR3 is built from 13 residues. These data are taken from a study of blood T cell repertoires in COVID-19. Study as a whole: Sources were T cells, B-cell-depleted T cells, or PBMCs; the material itself was cDNA or gDNA.

Per the authors' pipeline: Amplification of reference gene primers was used by the study to estimate nucleated cell counts. Produced via immunoSEQ multiplex PCR; TCRdb's table is partial and in-frame only. V, J and clone size were drawn from that table, and D and trimming were deduced from the DNA. The sample holds 200,000 to 250,000 clones, about 88% seen once. Living in roughly 23 US areas, the participants were between roughly 18 and 89 years of age. Recovered participants had two consecutive negative NP/OP PCR tests, healthcare professional clearance, or symptom resolution. This receptor was identified in a woman in her 30s who had recovered from COVID-19. This chain connects TRBV19 to TRBJ1-1, with TRBD1 matching 7 bases. Sequencing input: PBMCs or T cells enriched from blood (not recorded which). The CDR3 loop is CASSNQGGTEAFF. The DNA of the CDR3 is TGTGCCAGTAGTAATCAGGGGGGCACTGAAGCTTTCTTT.